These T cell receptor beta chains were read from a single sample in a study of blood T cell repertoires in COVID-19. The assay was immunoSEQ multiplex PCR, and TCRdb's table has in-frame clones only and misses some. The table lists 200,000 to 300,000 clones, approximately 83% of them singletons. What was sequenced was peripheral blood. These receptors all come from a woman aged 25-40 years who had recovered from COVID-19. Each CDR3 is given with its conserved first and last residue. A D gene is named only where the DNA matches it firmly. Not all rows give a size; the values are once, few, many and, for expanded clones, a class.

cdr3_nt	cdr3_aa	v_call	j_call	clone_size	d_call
TGTGCCACCAATCACGCAGGGGATCAGCCCCAGCATTTT	CATNHAGDQPQHF	TRBV10-3	TRBJ1-5	NA	NA
TGCGCCAGCAGCCGAGACGGGGATCCGGGGACTGAAGCTTTCTTT	CASSRDGDPGTEAFF	TRBV5-1	TRBJ1-1	NA	NA
TGTGCCAGCTCACCGCGTACTCTCTCCGGGACAGGCTCAACTAATGAAAAACTGTTTTTT	CASSPRTLSGTGSTNEKLFF	TRBV18	TRBJ1-4	NA	TRBD1
TGTGCCAGCAGCTTAAGGAGTCGGGGGGATGGCGAGCAGTACTTC	CASSLRSRGDGEQYF	TRBV7-3	TRBJ2-7	NA	TRBD2
TGCGCCAGCAGCTTGAGGAAGGGGCCGAACACCGGGGAGCTGTTTTTT	CASSLRKGPNTGELFF	TRBV5-1	TRBJ2-2	few	NA
TGTGCCAGCTCACCACTACCCACTACCGGGACAAATTATAATGAGCAGTTCTTC	CASSPLPTTGTNYNEQFF	TRBV18	TRBJ2-1	NA	NA
TGCAGTGCTAGTACCAGGACAGGGGAACGAGAGCCCCAGCATTTT	CSASTRTGEREPQHF	TRBV20-1	TRBJ1-5	NA	TRBD1
TGTGCCAGTAGTAACAGTCCCTACGAGCAGTACTTC	CASSNSPYEQYF	TRBV19	TRBJ2-7	NA	NA
TGTGCCAGCAGTGGGAGGGGCGCAGGCTCCTACGAGCAGTACTTC	CASSGRGAGSYEQYF	TRBV2	TRBJ2-7	NA	NA
TGTGCCAGCAGCCTAAGACCCCGAGGGAACTATGGCTACACCTTC	CASSLRPRGNYGYTF	TRBV4-2	TRBJ1-2	NA	NA
TGTGCCAGCAGCTTGGTTGGGCAGCGGTCCTATGGCTACACCTTC	CASSLVGQRSYGYTF	TRBV5-5	TRBJ1-2	NA	NA
TGTGCCAGTAGTATAGCCGGTCATAATGAGCAGTTCTTC	CASSIAGHNEQFF	TRBV19	TRBJ2-1	once	NA
TGTGCCAGCAGTGCACAGGGGAGCTCCTACGAGCAGTACTTC	CASSAQGSSYEQYF	TRBV2	TRBJ2-7	NA	TRBD1
TGTGCCAGCAGTAAGCGGGGTCCCGGCACCGGGGAGCTGTTTTTT	CASSKRGPGTGELFF	TRBV2	TRBJ2-2	NA	TRBD2
TGTGCCAGTAGTATAGGGCGGCGGACCGGGAGTGAAAAACTGTTTTTT	CASSIGRRTGSEKLFF	TRBV19	TRBJ1-4	once	NA
TGTGCCAGCAGTGAATCAGAGGGCTACGCTGGAAACACCATATATTTT	CASSESEGYAGNTIYF	TRBV2	TRBJ1-3	NA	NA
TGTGCCAGCAGTGGGCGTAGCGGGGGGGCTTTCACCGGGGAGCTGTTTTTT	CASSGRSGGAFTGELFF	TRBV6-1	TRBJ2-2	once	TRBD2
TGCAGCGCGGAGACAGGGGGCCTCACAGATACGCAGTATTTT	CSAETGGLTDTQYF	TRBV29-1	TRBJ2-3	NA	TRBD1
TGTGCCAGCTCCCTTAGCGGGGTGTACCAGACCCAGTACTTC	CASSLSGVYQTQYF	TRBV7-2	TRBJ2-5	NA	TRBD2
TGTGCCAGTAGTGAACAGGGGTCGTACGAGCAGTACTTC	CASSEQGSYEQYF	TRBV19	TRBJ2-7	NA	TRBD1
TGTGCCAGCAGGGGGCCTGAAGCTTTCTTT	CASRGPEAFF	TRBV9	TRBJ1-1	NA	NA
TGTGCCAGCAGCTCAGGGGGCTGGGAGCAGTTCTTC	CASSSGGWEQFF	TRBV9	TRBJ2-1	NA	TRBD1
TGTGCCAGCAGTGGGACTCAACGAGGCTACGAGCAGTACTTC	CASSGTQRGYEQYF	TRBV6-2/TRBV6-3	TRBJ2-7	NA	NA
TGTGCCAGTAGTTCCGGGACAGGGTCCCCAAATGAAAAACTGTTTTTT	CASSSGTGSPNEKLFF	TRBV19	TRBJ1-4	NA	TRBD1
TGTGCCAGCTCACCATCGTCTAGCGGGGGCCGCGGGACCCAGTACTTC	CASSPSSSGGRGTQYF	TRBV18	TRBJ2-5	NA	TRBD2
TGTGCCAGCAGCAAGACTAGCGGGGATTACAATGAGCAGTTCTTC	CASSKTSGDYNEQFF	TRBV6-5	TRBJ2-1	few	TRBD2
TGCGCCAGCAGCCCCCGGACAAGTCGGGATACGCAGTATTTT	CASSPRTSRDTQYF	TRBV4-3	TRBJ2-3	NA	NA
TGTGCCAGCAGTGTCCTGAACACCCTCCACTCCTACGAGCAGTACTTC	CASSVLNTLHSYEQYF	TRBV6-1	TRBJ2-7	NA	NA
TGTGCCAGCAGTTTCGAAAGGCGTGGGGGCGCGGTCGGAAAACTGTTTTTT	CASSFERRGGAVGKLFF	TRBV27	TRBJ1-4	NA	NA
TGTGCCAGCTCCAGGGATAGCAATCAGCCCCAGCATTTT	CASSRDSNQPQHF	TRBV2	TRBJ1-5	few	NA
TGCGCCAGCAGTGACTTAGACAATGAGCAGTTCTTC	CASSDLDNEQFF	TRBV10-2	TRBJ2-1	NA	NA
TGTGCCAGCACGATGGGCAGTTACTACGAGCAGTACTTC	CASTMGSYYEQYF	TRBV2	TRBJ2-7	NA	NA
TGTGCCAGCAGAGGGAGCTCCTACAATGAGCAGTTCTTC	CASRGSSYNEQFF	TRBV11-2	TRBJ2-1	NA	NA
TGTGCCAGCAGCTACGGAGGACTAGCGGGGGGGCCGAAGACGAAGACCCAGTACTTC	CASSYGGLAGGPKTKTQYF	TRBV2	TRBJ2-5	NA	TRBD2
TGCGCCAGCAGCTTGGATGGGCAGGGAAACACTGAAGCTTTCTTT	CASSLDGQGNTEAFF	TRBV5-1	TRBJ1-1	NA	NA
TGCGCCAGCAGCCAAGTACTAGGGACAGGAAATGAAAAACTGTTTTTT	CASSQVLGTGNEKLFF	TRBV4-1	TRBJ1-4	NA	TRBD1
TGTGCCAGCAGTCCTAACAGGGGAGACTCCTACAATGAGCAGTTCTTC	CASSPNRGDSYNEQFF	TRBV7-2	TRBJ2-1	NA	TRBD1
TGTGCCAGCAGTGAAGCCAAGGGGCAGAGCACAGATACGCAGTATTTT	CASSEAKGQSTDTQYF	TRBV6-1	TRBJ2-3	NA	NA
TGCGCCAGCAGCTCGGACAGCTATGGCTACACCTTC	CASSSDSYGYTF	TRBV5-1	TRBJ1-2	few	NA
TGCGCCAGCAGCACCTCTAGCGGTCCACAAGATACGCAGTATTTT	CASSTSSGPQDTQYF	TRBV5-1	TRBJ2-3	NA	TRBD2
TGTGCCAGCAGCCAAACTGAGGATTCTAACTATGGCTACACCTTC	CASSQTEDSNYGYTF	TRBV3-1/TRBV3-2	TRBJ1-2	NA	NA
TGTGCCAGCAGCTTACCCCTCGGACAGGGATCAGGGGAGACCCAGTACTTC	CASSLPLGQGSGETQYF	TRBV7-2	TRBJ2-5	NA	TRBD1
TGCGCCAGCAGTCAATCCGGAGGACAGGGTTTGGTTCAGCCCCAGCATTTT	CASSQSGGQGLVQPQHF	TRBV23-1	TRBJ1-5	NA	TRBD1
TGTGCCAGCAGTTATGGGAGCCCCGGAAACGAGCAGTACTTC	CASSYGSPGNEQYF	TRBV6-5	TRBJ2-7	few	NA
TGTGCCAGCAGCGGGACTAGCGGGGCTACCACCTACGAGCAGTACTTC	CASSGTSGATTYEQYF	TRBV7-6	TRBJ2-7	NA	TRBD2
TGTGCCAGCAGTTTGGACAGGGGGCTGAATCAGCCCCAGCATTTT	CASSLDRGLNQPQHF	TRBV6-5	TRBJ1-5	once	TRBD1
TGTGCCAGCAGTGAAGGAAAAATCTCGTTGGAGGGGTTTGATCCAGATACGCAGTATTTT	CASSEGKISLEGFDPDTQYF	TRBV6-1	TRBJ2-3	few	NA
TGTGCCAGCAGCGCACCTTTGAAAACAGGGGGCGCTCAGCCACCCCTCCACTTT	CASSAPLKTGGAQPPLHF	TRBV5-6	TRBJ1-6	NA	TRBD1
TGTGCCAGCAGCCAAGATTTCCGACAAACCGGGATTGAAGCTTTCTTT	CASSQDFRQTGIEAFF	TRBV4-2	TRBJ1-1	NA	NA
TGTGCCATCAGCCCTTGGGATCCCGAGGGATACAATGAGCAGTTCTTC	CAISPWDPEGYNEQFF	TRBV10-3	TRBJ2-1	NA	NA
TGTGCCAGTAGTACTCGGACAGCCGAAGCCTACGAGCAGTACTTC	CASSTRTAEAYEQYF	TRBV19	TRBJ2-7	few	NA
TGTGCCATCAGTGATCCTATAGCGGGAGTCAGCACAGATACGCAGTATTTT	CAISDPIAGVSTDTQYF	TRBV10-3	TRBJ2-3	once	TRBD2
TGTGCCAGTAGTCTCCGGGACATGGAGACCCAGTACTTC	CASSLRDMETQYF	TRBV19	TRBJ2-5	NA	NA
TGTGCCAGCAGCACTTCGACAGGGGGCTTCTATAATTCACCCCTCCACTTT	CASSTSTGGFYNSPLHF	TRBV3-1/TRBV3-2	TRBJ1-6	NA	TRBD1